The source of this T cell receptor (beta chain) is a study of a mutant IDH1 vaccine in newly diagnosed glioma. For the study at large: Beginning 4-6 weeks after radiotherapy alone, or with temozolomide cycles, vaccination took place. Treated patients had a mean age of approximately 40 years and a sex split that was roughly 60% male and roughly 40% female. Earlier therapy was either radiotherapy, temozolomide, or both, and most got both.

Measured with immunoSEQ multiplex PCR; TCRdb has only the in-frame clones, and not every one. Here the sample spans about 26,000 clones, approximately 79% being singletons. The sample's time point: week 5, during vaccination. The investigators gave 300 ug of mutant IDH1 20-mer peptide in each vaccine dose, together with topical imiquimod. Donor diagnoses consisted of new WHO grade 3 or 4 IDH1-mutant, ATRX-lost astrocytomas. Details on this clone: Its cognate antigen is unknown.

The CDR3 runs 13 residues. Trimming took off 1 base at V and 3 bases at J, with 7 bases between the two ends. Germline V gene lookup returns CDR1 SGHDT and CDR2 YYEEEE. This sample comprised PBMCs, obtained from a glioma patient whose treatment included an IDH1 peptide vaccine. The TCR was taken from a middle-aged man with glioma. Some clones in this sample may be carry-over from other donors' samples. The V call is TRBV5-6, the J call TRBJ1-2, with D uncertain. This CDR3 reads CASSLTRHYGYTF. CDR3 in DNA: TGTGCCAGCAGCTTGACCCGGCACTATGGCTACACCTTC.